The clone carrying this T cell receptor (beta chain) has only a few counts. The data derive from a study of identical twins. TCRdb independently ran MiXCR on the 5' RACE reads; one entry per CDR3 protein. Of 500,000 or so distinct CDR3 sequences detected, 22% appear once; the ten largest clones hold around 0.9%. These records were also assigned to another study, of T cells expressing NK-cell markers. That study reports: Within several experiments, an anti-gamma-delta TCR antibody kept the sorting limited to alpha-beta TCR T cells.

Sequences were obtained from CD4+ T cells sorted from blood. The TCR sequence derives from a woman aged 18 to 35 in good health.

CDR3: CATSLRLGFNEQFF. In DNA, the CDR3 is TGTGCCACCAGCCTGCGTCTGGGTTTCAATGAGCAGTTCTTC. This chain links TRBV15 with TRBJ2-1; D not resolved. The germline V gene has CDR1 LNHNV and CDR2 YYDKDF (reference sequence). V gave up 5 bases and J gave up 6 bases, with 14 bases separating them. CDR3 length: 14 residues.